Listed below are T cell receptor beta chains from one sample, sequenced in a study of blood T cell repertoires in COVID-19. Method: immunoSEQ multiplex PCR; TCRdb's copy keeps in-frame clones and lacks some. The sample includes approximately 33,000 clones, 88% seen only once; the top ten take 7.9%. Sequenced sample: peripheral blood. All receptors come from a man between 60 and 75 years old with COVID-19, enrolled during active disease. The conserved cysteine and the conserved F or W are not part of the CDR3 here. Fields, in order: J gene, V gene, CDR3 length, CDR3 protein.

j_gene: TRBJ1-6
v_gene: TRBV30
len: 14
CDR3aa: AWSATGPSYNSPLH

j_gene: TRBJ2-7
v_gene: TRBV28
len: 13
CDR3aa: ASSSLRAGGYEQY

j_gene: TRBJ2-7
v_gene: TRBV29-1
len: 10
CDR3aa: SVGTELYEQY

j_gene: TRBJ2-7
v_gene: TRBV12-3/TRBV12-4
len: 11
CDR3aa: ASSPAGGNEQY

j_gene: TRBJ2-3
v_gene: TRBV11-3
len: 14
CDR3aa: ASSLDIAGRTDTQY

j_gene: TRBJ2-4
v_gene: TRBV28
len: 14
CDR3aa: ASRTGQGATKNIQY

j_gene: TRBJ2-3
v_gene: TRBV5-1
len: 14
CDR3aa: ASSFRSSGNTDTQY

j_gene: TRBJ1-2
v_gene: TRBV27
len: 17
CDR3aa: ASSPRISGTGGGDYGYT

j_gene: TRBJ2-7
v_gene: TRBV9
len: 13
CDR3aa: ASSVEGSGRYEQY

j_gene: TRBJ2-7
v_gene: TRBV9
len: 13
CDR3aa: ASSVVLAGFYEQY

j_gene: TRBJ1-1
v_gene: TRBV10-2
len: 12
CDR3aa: ASRPGGTNTEAF

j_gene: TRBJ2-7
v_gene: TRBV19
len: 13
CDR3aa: ASSMGQGLSFEQY

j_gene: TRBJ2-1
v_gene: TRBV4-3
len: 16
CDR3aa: ASSQDPELARSYNEQF

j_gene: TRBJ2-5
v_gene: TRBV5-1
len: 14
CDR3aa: ASSSWREGQGETQY

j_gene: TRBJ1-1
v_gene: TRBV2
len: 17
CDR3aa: ASSRMVIGRAGGNTEAF

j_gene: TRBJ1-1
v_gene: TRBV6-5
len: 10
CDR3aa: ASTTGETEAF

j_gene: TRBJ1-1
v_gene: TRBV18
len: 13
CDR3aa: ASSSLTALNTEAF

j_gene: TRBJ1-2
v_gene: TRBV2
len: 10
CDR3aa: ASKLRGYGYT

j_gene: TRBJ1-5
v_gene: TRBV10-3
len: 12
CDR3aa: AISEGGAEGPQH

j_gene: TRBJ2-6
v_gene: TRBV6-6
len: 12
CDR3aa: ASSLSSGANVLT

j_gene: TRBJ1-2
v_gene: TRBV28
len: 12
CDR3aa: ASSLRAGNYGYT

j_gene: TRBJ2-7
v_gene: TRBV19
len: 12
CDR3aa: ASSAQGYSYEQY

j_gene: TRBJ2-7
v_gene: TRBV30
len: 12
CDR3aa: AWSRPPGAYEQY

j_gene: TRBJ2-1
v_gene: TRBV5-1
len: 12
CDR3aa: ASKTSDPYNEQF